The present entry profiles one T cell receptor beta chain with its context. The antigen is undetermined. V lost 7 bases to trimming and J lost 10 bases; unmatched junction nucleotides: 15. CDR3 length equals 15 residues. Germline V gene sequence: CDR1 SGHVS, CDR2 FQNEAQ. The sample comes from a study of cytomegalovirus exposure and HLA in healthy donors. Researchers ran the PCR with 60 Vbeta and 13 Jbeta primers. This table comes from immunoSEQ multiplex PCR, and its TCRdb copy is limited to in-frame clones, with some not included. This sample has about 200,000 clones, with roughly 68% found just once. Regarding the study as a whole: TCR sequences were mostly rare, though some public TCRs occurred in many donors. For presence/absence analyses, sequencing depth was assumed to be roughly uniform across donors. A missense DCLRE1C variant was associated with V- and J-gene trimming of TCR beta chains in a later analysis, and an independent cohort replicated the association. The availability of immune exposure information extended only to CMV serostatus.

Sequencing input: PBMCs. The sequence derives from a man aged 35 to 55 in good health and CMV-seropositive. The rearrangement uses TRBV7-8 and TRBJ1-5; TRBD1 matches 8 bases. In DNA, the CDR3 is TGTGCCAGCACCATTTTCCCAGGGGGCCGGGAACCCCAGCATTTT. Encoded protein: CASTIFPGGREPQHF.